One TCR beta chain is described in this entry. This table comes from immunoSEQ multiplex PCR, and its TCRdb copy is limited to in-frame clones, with some not included. Among 120,000 to 150,000 clones listed, 75% to 95% were seen once. Germline assignment: CDR1 MNHEY and CDR2 SVGAGI. Trimming removed 8 bases from V and 8 bases from J, with 16 bases in between. The CDR3 loop spans 13 amino acids. This sample was taken from a study of control samples from healthy donors and cancer patients. Input material: blood. The TCR sequence derives from a man aged 25 to 40 in good health. V gene TRBV6-5 combines with J gene TRBJ2-1; D possibly corresponds to TRBD2 (5 bases). In nucleotides, the CDR3 is TGTGCCAGCCCCTTCTTACTAGACGATGAGCAGTTCTTC. It yields the protein CASPFLLDDEQFF.